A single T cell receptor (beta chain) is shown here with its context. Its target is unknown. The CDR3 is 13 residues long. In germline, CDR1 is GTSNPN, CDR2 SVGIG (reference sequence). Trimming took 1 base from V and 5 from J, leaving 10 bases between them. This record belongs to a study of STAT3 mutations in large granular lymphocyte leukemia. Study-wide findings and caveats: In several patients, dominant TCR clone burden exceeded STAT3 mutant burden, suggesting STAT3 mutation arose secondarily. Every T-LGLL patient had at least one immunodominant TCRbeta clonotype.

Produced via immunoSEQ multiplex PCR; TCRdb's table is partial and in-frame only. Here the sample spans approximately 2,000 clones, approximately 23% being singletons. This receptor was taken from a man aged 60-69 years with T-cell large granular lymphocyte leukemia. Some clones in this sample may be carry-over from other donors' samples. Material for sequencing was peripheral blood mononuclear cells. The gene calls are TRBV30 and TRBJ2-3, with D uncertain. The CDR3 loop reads CAWSGVDGDTQYF. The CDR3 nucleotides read TGTGCCTGGAGTGGGGTTGATGGAGATACGCAGTATTTT.